Following are 8 T cell receptor beta chains from one sample sequenced in a study of T-cell reconstitution after alpha-beta-depleted transplantation in children. Unique molecular identifiers were incorporated into the prepared TCRbeta library. TCRdb independently ran MiXCR on the PCR reads; one entry per CDR3 protein. The table lists some 830,000 distinct CDR3 sequences, around 17% of them singletons. The sample here was PBMCs, mostly from graft donor cells, taken 360 days after TCRalphabeta/CD19-depleted stem cell transplant. The receptors shown here come from a male patient aged 10 to 17 who had a stem cell transplant for acute lymphoblastic leukemia, so the T cells may come from the graft donor.

This clonotype came up many times. The gene calls are TRBV12-3 or TRBV12-4 and TRBJ2-7; 12 bases fit TRBD2. V was clipped by 5 bases and J by 0 bases; unmatched bases: 5. The CDR3 covers 16 residues. CDR3 in DNA: TGTGCCAGCAGTCCCGGGACTAGCGGGCTCTCCTACGAGCAGTACTTC. Its protein is CASSPGTSGLSYEQYF.

The chain uses TRBV5-1 and TRBJ2-1; D ambiguous. Germline CDR1 SGHRS, CDR2 YFSETQ. The germline V and J ends were trimmed by 5 bases and 8 bases, with 14 bases remaining between them. The CDR3 sequence is 13 residues long. CDR3 sequence reads: CASSLQGYDEQFF. The CDR3 DNA follows: TGCGCCAGCAGTCTGCAAGGGTACGATGAGCAGTTCTTC.

The rearrangement joins TRBV5-1 to TRBJ2-7; 7 bases are a match to TRBD1. The CDR3 is 14 amino acids. In germline, CDR1 is SGHRS, CDR2 YFSETQ. The junction had 10 bases not matched to a gene; V was cut back by 5 bases and J by 5 bases. The CDR3 DNA follows: TGCGCCAGCAGAACCGGACAGGCAGCCAACGAGCAGTACTTC. Amino acid sequence: CASRTGQAANEQYF.

This clonotype has only a few counts. In nucleotides, the CDR3 is TGTGCCAGCAGTTTAAAAAGGACAGGGGGCAGTCTCTACGAGCAGTACTTC. It translates to CASSLKRTGGSLYEQYF. The V call is TRBV12-3 or TRBV12-4, the J call TRBJ2-7; TRBD1 agrees at 11 bases. J gave up 3 bases and V 2 bases, and 9 bases lay outside the gene matches. The CDR3 length is 17 residues.

This clonotype was seen more than once but under ten times. The chain couples TRBV6-1 to TRBJ1-4; D perhaps matches TRBD1 (5 bases). The length of the CDR3 is 14 residues. Germline loops: CDR1 MNHNS, CDR2 SASEGT. V lost 8 bases, J lost 6 bases, and 16 bases lay in between. Here the CDR3 DNA reads TGTGCCAGCGGGGGTTTTCGAGGAGATGAAAAACTGTTTTTT. This encodes CASGGFRGDEKLFF.

Only one count was recorded for this clonotype. The chain links TRBV7-7 to TRBJ2-3; D uncertain. CDR1 SSHAT and CDR2 FNYEAQ come from the germline V gene (reference sequence). The CDR3 loop spans 13 amino acids. V was trimmed by 3 bases and J by 2 bases, leaving 6 bases between them. CDR3 DNA sequence: TGTGCCAGCAGCTTTATCGCCACAGATACGCAGTATTTT. This encodes CASSFIATDTQYF.

A few counts support this clonotype. The J gene is TRBJ1-1, the V gene TRBV15, with a weak D call TRBD1 (5 bases). Looked up from germline, CDR1 is LNHNV and CDR2 is YYDKDF (reference sequence). This CDR3 has 15 amino acids. Trimming stripped 3 bases from V and 4 bases from J, with 15 bases between. The CDR3 DNA sequence: TGTGCCACCAGCAGCCTAGGGGCATCGGTCACTGAAGCTTTCTTT. Residues: CATSSLGASVTEAFF.

V gene TRBV20-1 combines with J gene TRBJ2-3; D might be TRBD2 (6 bases). The V gene lost 3 bases and the J gene lost 6 bases, with 16 bases spanning the gap. The CDR3 is 14 amino acids. Germline assignment: CDR1 DFQATT and CDR2 SNEGSKA (reference sequence). The CDR3 nucleotides are TGCAGTGCTAGTCGCAGGAGGGAGGTTGATACGCAGTATTTT. It is translated as CSASRRREVDTQYF.